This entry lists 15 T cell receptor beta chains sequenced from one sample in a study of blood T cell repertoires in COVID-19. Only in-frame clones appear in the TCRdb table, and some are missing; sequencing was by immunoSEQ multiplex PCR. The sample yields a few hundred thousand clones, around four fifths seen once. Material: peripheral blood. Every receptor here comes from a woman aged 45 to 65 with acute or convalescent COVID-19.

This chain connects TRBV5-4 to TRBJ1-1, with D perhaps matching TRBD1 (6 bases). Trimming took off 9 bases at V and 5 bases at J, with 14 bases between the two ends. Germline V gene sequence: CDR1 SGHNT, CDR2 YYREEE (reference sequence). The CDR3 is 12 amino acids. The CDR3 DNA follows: TGTGCCATTGGCAGGGGAGGGACTGAAGCTTTCTTT. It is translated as CAIGRGGTEAFF. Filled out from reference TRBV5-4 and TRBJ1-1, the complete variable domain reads ETGVTQSPTHLIKTRGQQVTLRCSSQSGHNTVSWYQQALGQGPQFIFQYYREEENGRGNFPPRFSGLQFPNYSSELNVNALELDDSALYLCAIGRGGTEAFFGQGTRLTVV.

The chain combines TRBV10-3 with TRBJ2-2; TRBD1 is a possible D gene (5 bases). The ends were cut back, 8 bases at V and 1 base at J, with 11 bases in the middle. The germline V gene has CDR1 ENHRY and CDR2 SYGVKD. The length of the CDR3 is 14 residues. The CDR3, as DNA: TGTGCCATCGGGGCAGGGTTGAACACCGGGGAGCTGTTTTTT. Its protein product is CAIGAGLNTGELFF.

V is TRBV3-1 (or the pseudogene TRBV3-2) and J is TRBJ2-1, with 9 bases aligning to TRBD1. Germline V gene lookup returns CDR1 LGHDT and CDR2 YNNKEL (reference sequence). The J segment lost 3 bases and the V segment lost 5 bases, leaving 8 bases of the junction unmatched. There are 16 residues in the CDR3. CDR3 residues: CASSARRGQGYNEQFF. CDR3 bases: TGTGCCAGCAGCGCCCGGCGGGGACAGGGCTACAATGAGCAGTTCTTC.

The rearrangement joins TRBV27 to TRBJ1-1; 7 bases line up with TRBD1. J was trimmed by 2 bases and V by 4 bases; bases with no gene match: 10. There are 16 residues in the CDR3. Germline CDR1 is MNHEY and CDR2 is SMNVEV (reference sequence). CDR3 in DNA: TGTGCCAGCAGTTCGCTTTATACAGGGGATAACACTGAAGCTTTCTTT. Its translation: CASSSLYTGDNTEAFF.

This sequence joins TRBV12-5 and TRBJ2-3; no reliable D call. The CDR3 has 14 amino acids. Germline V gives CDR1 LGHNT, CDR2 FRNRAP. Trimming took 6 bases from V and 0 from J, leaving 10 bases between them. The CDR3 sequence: CASGGAWSTDTQYF. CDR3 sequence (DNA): TGTGCTAGTGGCGGAGCCTGGAGCACAGATACGCAGTATTTT.

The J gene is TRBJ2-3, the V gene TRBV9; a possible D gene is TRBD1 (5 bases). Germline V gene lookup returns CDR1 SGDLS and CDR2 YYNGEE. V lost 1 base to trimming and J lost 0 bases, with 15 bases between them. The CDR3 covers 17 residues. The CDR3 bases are TGTGCCAGCAGCGTAACCCAAGGGGCCTATAGCACAGATACGCAGTATTTT. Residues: CASSVTQGAYSTDTQYF.

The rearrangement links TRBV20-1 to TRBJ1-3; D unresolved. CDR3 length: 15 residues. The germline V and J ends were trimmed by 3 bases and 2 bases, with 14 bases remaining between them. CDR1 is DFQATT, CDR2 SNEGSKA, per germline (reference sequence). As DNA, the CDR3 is TGCAGTGCTAGTAACGCGGAGTCCCCTGGAAACACCATATATTTT. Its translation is CSASNAESPGNTIYF.

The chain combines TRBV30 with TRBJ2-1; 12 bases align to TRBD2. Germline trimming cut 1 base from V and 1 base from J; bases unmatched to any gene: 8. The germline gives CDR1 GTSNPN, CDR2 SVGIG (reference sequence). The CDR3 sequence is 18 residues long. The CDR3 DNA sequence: TGTGCCTGGAGTGCGACTAGCGGGAGTACTCAGTCCTACAATGAGCAGTTCTTC. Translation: CAWSATSGSTQSYNEQFF.

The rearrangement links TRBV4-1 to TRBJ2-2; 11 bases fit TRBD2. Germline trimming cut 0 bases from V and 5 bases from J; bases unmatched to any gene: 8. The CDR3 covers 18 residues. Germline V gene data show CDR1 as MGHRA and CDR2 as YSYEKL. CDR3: CASSQDSTTSGATGELFF. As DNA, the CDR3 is TGCGCCAGCAGCCAAGATTCGACGACTAGCGGGGCTACCGGGGAGCTGTTTTTT.

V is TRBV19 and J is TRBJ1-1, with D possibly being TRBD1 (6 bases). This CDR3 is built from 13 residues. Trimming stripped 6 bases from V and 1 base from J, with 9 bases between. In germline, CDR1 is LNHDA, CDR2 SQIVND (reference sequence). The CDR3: CASSPTGNTEAFF. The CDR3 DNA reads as TGTGCCAGTAGCCCGACAGGGAACACTGAAGCTTTCTTT.

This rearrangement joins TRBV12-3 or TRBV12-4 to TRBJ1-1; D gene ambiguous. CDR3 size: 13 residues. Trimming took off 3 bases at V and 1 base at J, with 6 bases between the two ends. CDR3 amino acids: CASSFAENTEAFF. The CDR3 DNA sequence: TGTGCCAGCAGTTTTGCGGAGAACACTGAAGCTTTCTTT.

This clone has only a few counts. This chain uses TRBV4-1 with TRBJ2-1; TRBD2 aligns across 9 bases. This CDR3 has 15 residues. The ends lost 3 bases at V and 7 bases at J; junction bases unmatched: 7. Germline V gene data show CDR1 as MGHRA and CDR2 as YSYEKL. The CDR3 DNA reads TGCGCCAGCAGCCAGGCGGGGGGGCCAAAAAATGAGCAGTTCTTC. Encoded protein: CASSQAGGPKNEQFF.

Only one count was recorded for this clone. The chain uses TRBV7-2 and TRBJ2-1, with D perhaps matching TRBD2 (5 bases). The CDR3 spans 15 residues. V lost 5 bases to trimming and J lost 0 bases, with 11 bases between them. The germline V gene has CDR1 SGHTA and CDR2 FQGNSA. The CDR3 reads CASSPTRGSYNEQFF. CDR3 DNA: TGTGCCAGCAGCCCGACCCGGGGCTCCTACAATGAGCAGTTCTTC. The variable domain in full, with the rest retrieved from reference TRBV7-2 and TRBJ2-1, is GAGVSQSPSNKVTEKGKDVELRCDPISGHTALYWYRQSLGQGLEFLIYFQGNSAPDKSGLPSDRFSAERTGGSVSTLTIQRTQQEDSAVYLCASSPTRGSYNEQFFGPGTRLTVL.

CDR3 loop: CASRPTGGYGYTF. The CDR3 DNA follows: TGTGCCAGCAGACCTACAGGGGGCTATGGCTACACCTTC. The chain joins TRBV7-9 to TRBJ1-2, with 8 bases matching TRBD1. The junction had 4 bases not matched to a gene; V was cut back by 6 bases and J by 4 bases. This CDR3 is built from 13 residues. Germline V gene lookup returns CDR1 SEHNR and CDR2 FQNEAQ (reference sequence).

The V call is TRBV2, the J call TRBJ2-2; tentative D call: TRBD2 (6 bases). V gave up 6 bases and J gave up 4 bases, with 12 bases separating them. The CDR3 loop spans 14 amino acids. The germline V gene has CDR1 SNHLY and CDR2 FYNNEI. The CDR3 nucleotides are TGTGCCAGCAGAGCCGGGAGCGGCACCGGGGAGCTGTTTTTT. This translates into CASRAGSGTGELFF.